One sample yielded the 9 T cell receptor beta chains listed below, sequenced in a study of blood T cell repertoires in COVID-19. Generated by immunoSEQ multiplex PCR, the TCRdb table keeps only in-frame clones and is missing some. The sample records some 120,000 clones, 90% being singletons. Material for sequencing was peripheral blood. Source of these receptors: a man in his fifties with active COVID-19.

Concerning this clone: One junction end disagrees with the germline gene, perhaps due to a read error. The chain links TRBV6-5 to TRBJ2-2; the D gene is possibly TRBD2 (6 bases). Germline V gene sequence: CDR1 MNHEY, CDR2 SVGAGI. The CDR3 spans 11 residues. In DNA form, the CDR3 reads TGTGCCGTCCTCCGACCCGGGGGGCTGTTTTTT. The encoded protein is CAVLRPGGLFF.

This clone was found once. The V call is TRBV29-1, the J call TRBJ2-7, with 8 bases that match TRBD1. Germline V gives CDR1 SQVTM, CDR2 ANQGSEA. With V trimmed by 7 bases and J by 0 bases, 5 bases remained unmatched. The CDR3 length is 13 residues. CDR3 nucleotides: TGCAGCGGAGGGACAGGCCTCTCCTACGAGCAGTACTTC. Translating gives CSGGTGLSYEQYF.

The gene calls are TRBV7-8 and TRBJ1-2, with a tentative D call TRBD1 (6 bases). The germline V gene has CDR1 SGHVS and CDR2 FQNEAQ. V lost 1 base and J lost 2, with 11 bases in between. This CDR3 has 15 amino acids. CDR3 coding DNA: TGTGCCAGCAGCTTAGAGGGGGGGGCGAACTATGGCTACACCTTC. Protein sequence: CASSLEGGANYGYTF.

CDR3 nucleotide sequence: TGCGCCAGCAGCTTTGTGCTAGCGGGGGTGCAAGAGACCCAGTACTTC. Its protein product is CASSFVLAGVQETQYF. The genes are TRBV5-1 and TRBJ2-5, with 10 nucleotides matching TRBD2. The CDR3 covers 16 residues. CDR1 is SGHRS, CDR2 YFSETQ, per germline. The V and J ends lost 2 bases and 2 bases, in that order; junction bases with no gene match: 6.

The chain uses TRBV5-8 and TRBJ2-1; tentative D call: TRBD2 (6 bases). The CDR3 loop spans 14 amino acids. V lost 8 bases to trimming and J lost 6 bases, with 18 bases between them. Germline loops: CDR1 SGHTS, CDR2 YDEGEE. Here the CDR3 reads CARTLRRGINEQFF. For the CDR3, the DNA is TGTGCCAGGACCCTCCGGAGGGGTATCAATGAGCAGTTCTTC.

The chain combines TRBV9 with TRBJ1-3, with 7 bases fitting TRBD1. The CDR3 covers 16 residues. Germline V gives CDR1 SGDLS, CDR2 YYNGEE. Trimming at V came to 0 bases and at J to 4 bases, leaving 7 bases not matched to a gene. Here the CDR3 reads CASSVDPDRAGNTIYF. DNA for the CDR3: TGTGCCAGCAGCGTAGACCCTGACAGGGCCGGAAACACCATATATTTT.

The chain uses TRBV4-2 and TRBJ1-1; unclear D gene. There are 14 residues in the CDR3. The V gene's germline CDR1 is LGHNA and CDR2 YNFKEQ. Trimming stripped 3 bases from V and 6 bases from J, with 14 bases between. The CDR3 coding sequence is TGTGCCAGCAGCCACCCCTTTACTGGAGCTGAAGCTTTCTTT. Translation gives CASSHPFTGAEAFF.

The V call is TRBV5-1, the J call TRBJ2-7, with D possibly matching TRBD2 (5 bases). Germline CDR1 and CDR2: SGHRS and YFSETQ. This CDR3 comprises 14 residues. The V end lost 0 bases, the J end lost 5 bases, and 12 bases lay between the germline ends. The CDR3 region is CASSLVVGNHEQYF. The DNA for the CDR3 is TGCGCCAGCAGCTTGGTCGTCGGGAACCACGAGCAGTACTTC.

The J gene is TRBJ2-7, the V gene TRBV5-1; D not resolved. CDR3 length: 16 amino acids. Germline V gene sequence: CDR1 SGHRS, CDR2 YFSETQ. Deletions cut 0 bases from V and 0 bases from J, with 13 bases between. The DNA for the CDR3 is TGCGCCAGCAGCTTGGGTGGCACTATCAGCTCCTACGAGCAGTACTTC. This translates into CASSLGGTISSYEQYF.